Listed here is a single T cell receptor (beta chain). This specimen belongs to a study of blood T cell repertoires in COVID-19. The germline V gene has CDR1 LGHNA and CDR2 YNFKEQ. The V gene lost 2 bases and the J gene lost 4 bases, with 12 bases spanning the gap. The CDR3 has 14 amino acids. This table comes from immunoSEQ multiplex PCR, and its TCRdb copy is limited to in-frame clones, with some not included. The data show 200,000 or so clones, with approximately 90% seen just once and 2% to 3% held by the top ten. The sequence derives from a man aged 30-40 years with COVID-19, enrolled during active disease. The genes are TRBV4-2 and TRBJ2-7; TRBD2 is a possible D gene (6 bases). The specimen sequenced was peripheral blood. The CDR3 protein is CASSQSSGGYEQYF. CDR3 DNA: TGTGCCAGCAGCCAAAGTAGCGGAGGGTACGAGCAGTACTTC.